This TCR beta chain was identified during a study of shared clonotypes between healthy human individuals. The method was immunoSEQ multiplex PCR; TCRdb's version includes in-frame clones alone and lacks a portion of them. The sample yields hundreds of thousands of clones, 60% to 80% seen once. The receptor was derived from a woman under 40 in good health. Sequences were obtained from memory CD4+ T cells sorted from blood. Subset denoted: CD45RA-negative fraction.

CDR3 sequence (DNA): TGTGCCAGTAGTATTCGGACAGGAGCAATTGGTGGCTACACCTTC. Its protein product is CASSIRTGAIGGYTF. The chain couples TRBV19 to TRBJ1-2; 7 bases map to TRBD1. The CDR3 length is 15 residues. V trimming: 3 bases; J trimming: 7 bases; junction bases outside the gene matches: 11. CDR1 is LNHDA, CDR2 SQIVND, per germline (reference sequence). The whole variable domain, filled in from reference TRBV19 and TRBJ1-2, reads DGGITQSPKYLFRKEGQNVTLSCEQNLNHDAMYWYRQDPGQGLRLIYYSQIVNDFQKGDIAEGYSVSREKKESFPLTVTSAQKNPTAFYLCASSIRTGAIGGYTFGSGTRLTVV.